This TCR beta chain was found in a study of control samples from healthy donors and cancer patients. The repertoire was sequenced with immunoSEQ multiplex PCR; TCRdb's copy has only in-frame clones and lacks some. The table records 180,000 or so clones, around 95% of them present only once. V gave up 5 bases and J gave up 7 bases, with 18 bases separating them. Germline V gene data show CDR1 as SGHAT and CDR2 as FQNNGV. The length of the CDR3 is 15 residues. The specimen was blood. The clonotype was recovered from an older woman in good health. The genes are TRBV11-2 and TRBJ2-1; TRBD1 is a possible D gene (6 bases). The CDR3 sequence is CASSPPTGTSNEQFF. CDR3 in DNA: TGTGCCAGCAGCCCGCCTACAGGGACCTCGAATGAGCAGTTCTTC. Using reference TRBV11-2 and TRBJ2-1 for the parts outside the CDR3, the full variable domain is EAGVAQSPRYKIIEKRQSVAFWCNPISGHATLYWYQQILGQGPKLLIQFQNNGVVDDSQLPKDRFSAERLKGVDSTLKIQPAKLEDSAVYLCASSPPTGTSNEQFFGPGTRLTVL.